This T cell receptor (beta chain) was identified during a study of early T cells in non-severe SARS-CoV-2 infection. Each single cDNA molecule received a unique molecular identifier. TCRdb re-derived calls from the 5' RACE reads in MiXCR, one entry per CDR3 protein. The sample comprises tens of thousands of distinct CDR3 sequences, 10% to 12% of which are singletons, and around 12% rests with the top ten. This CDR3 comprises 13 residues. The V and J ends lost 2 bases and 8 bases respectively, with 12 bases between them. Germline V gene data show CDR1 as SGHVS and CDR2 as FNYEAQ. The table lists this clonotype with a few counts.

This sequence originates from an adult who was a healthcare worker with PCR-confirmed SARS-CoV-2 infection or an uninfected control (not recorded which). The chain is built from TRBV7-6 and TRBJ1-2, with a weak D call TRBD1 (6 bases). Here the sequenced sample was whole blood, taken at baseline. CDR3 in amino acids: CASSLWAGDGYTF. In nucleotides, the CDR3 is TGTGCCAGCAGCTTATGGGCAGGGGACGGCTACACCTTC. Drawing the rest from reference TRBV7-6 and TRBJ1-2, the complete variable domain is GAGVSQSPRYKVTKRGQDVALRCDPISGHVSLYWYRQALGQGPEFLTYFNYEAQQDKSGLPNDRFSAERPEGSISTLTIQRTEQRDSAMYRCASSLWAGDGYTFGSGTRLTVV.